This T cell receptor beta chain is from a study of T cell clonotyping in hematopoietic cell transplantation. Germline-derived CDR1 and CDR2 are SGDLS and YYNGEE. The CDR3 totals 14 residues. The germline V and J ends were trimmed by 3 bases and 3 bases, with 9 bases remaining between them. Assay: immunoSEQ multiplex PCR; the TCRdb copy retains only in-frame clones and omits some. The sample includes more than 9,500 clones, roughly 90% seen only once; the top ten take 0.75% to 0.8%. V and J are TRBV9 and TRBJ2-2; D is perhaps TRBD2 (5 bases). The receptor comes from a woman in her 50s in good health. Some clones in this sample may be carry-over from other donors' samples. The sequenced sample consisted of peripheral blood mononuclear cells. The DNA for the CDR3 is TGTGCCAGCAGCGGCGGGTCTTACACCGGGGAGCTGTTTTTT. Translated: CASSGGSYTGELFF.